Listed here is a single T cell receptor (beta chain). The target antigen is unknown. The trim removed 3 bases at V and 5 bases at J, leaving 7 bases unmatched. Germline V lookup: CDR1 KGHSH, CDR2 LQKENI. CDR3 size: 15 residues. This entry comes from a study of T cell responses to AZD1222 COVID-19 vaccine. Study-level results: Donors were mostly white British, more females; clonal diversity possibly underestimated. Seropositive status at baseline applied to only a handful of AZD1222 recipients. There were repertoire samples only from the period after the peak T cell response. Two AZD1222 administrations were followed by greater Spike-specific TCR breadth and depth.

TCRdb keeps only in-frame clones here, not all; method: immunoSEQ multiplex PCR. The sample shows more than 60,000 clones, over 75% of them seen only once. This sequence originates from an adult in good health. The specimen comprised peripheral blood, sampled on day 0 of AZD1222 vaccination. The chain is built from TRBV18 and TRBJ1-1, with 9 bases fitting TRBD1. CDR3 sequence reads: CASSPGTGRYTEAFF. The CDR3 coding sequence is TGTGCCAGCTCACCGGGGACAGGGCGGTATACTGAAGCTTTCTTT.